This T cell receptor beta chain was identified in a study of blood T cell repertoires in COVID-19. Unmatched junction bases numbered 8, after V lost 0 bases and J lost 5 bases. The CDR3 spans 16 residues. CDR1 KGHSH and CDR2 LQKENI come from the germline V gene. As handled by the study authors: Nucleated cell number was recorded as an estimate derived from reference gene primer amplification. Generated by immunoSEQ multiplex PCR, the TCRdb table keeps only in-frame clones and is missing some. V and J calls plus clone size are reproduced from that table; the DNA served to infer D and trimming. Of around 370,000 clones listed, 91% are singletons.

The sequence derives from a young woman who had recovered from COVID-19. The chain links TRBV18 to TRBJ1-1; 8 bases fit TRBD1. The source material was peripheral blood. The CDR3, as DNA: TGTGCCAGCTCACCACCCGTCTTACAGGGGGGTACTGAAGCTTTCTTT. The encoded protein is CASSPPVLQGGTEAFF.